Sequencing of this TCR beta chain was carried out in a study of monozygotic twins with cystic fibrosis. Study-wide results and caveats: Median Simpson clonality of roughly 0.0093 suggested naive T cells predominated. In this small cohort, shared CDR3 numbers showed no association with age, concordance or disease severity.

As to this clone: Its antigen is unidentified.

TCRdb keeps only in-frame clones here, not all; method: immunoSEQ multiplex PCR. Of about 25,000 clones in the sample, 90% are singletons; the top ten hold 0.54%. V shed 0 bases and J shed 1 base, with 10 bases lying between them. CDR1 is SGDLS and CDR2 is YYNGEE in the germline V gene. CDR3 size: 15 residues. This rearrangement joins TRBV9 to TRBJ2-5; either TRBD1 or TRBD2 may fit D (5 bases each). This clonotype was sampled from a girl aged 2 to 9 with cystic fibrosis. Sequenced input: blood. Here the CDR3 reads CASSVGQRGQETQYF. CDR3 nucleotide sequence: TGTGCCAGCAGCGTAGGACAGAGGGGCCAAGAGACCCAGTACTTC.